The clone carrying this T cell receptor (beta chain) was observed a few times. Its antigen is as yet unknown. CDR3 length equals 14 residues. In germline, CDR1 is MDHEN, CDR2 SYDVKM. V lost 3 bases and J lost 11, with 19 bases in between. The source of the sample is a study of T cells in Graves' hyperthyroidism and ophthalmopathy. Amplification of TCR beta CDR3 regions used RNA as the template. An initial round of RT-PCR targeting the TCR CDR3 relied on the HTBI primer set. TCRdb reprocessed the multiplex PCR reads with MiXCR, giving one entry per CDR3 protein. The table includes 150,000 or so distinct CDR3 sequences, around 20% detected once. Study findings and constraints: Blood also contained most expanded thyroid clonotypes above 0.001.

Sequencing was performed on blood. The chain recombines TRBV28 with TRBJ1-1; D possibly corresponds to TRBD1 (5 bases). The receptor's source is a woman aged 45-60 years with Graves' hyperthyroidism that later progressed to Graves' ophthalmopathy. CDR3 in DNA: TGTGCCAGCAGTTTCTCCAGCTCCGGACACCCTGCTTTCTTT. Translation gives CASSFSSSGHPAFF.